A single sample is the source of the 18 T cell receptor beta chains below, sequenced in a study of T cell responses to AZD1222 COVID-19 vaccine. Generated by immunoSEQ multiplex PCR, the TCRdb table keeps only in-frame clones and is missing some. The sample has 90,000 to 120,000 clones; more than 90% are singletons. Source: peripheral blood, taken on day 0 of AZD1222 vaccination. The receptors derive from an adult in good health.

The chain carries TRBV19 and TRBJ1-6, with 8 bases identical to TRBD1. The CDR3 has 15 residues. V dropped 10 bases and J dropped 0; count of bases not matched to a gene: 5. Germline V lookup: CDR1 LNHDA, CDR2 SQIVND (reference sequence). CDR3 DNA: TGTGCCACCCGGACAGGGAGCTCCTATAATTCACCCCTCCACTTT. This translates into CATRTGSSYNSPLHF.

The chain has TRBV5-1 and TRBJ2-7; D is perhaps TRBD1 (6 bases). CDR1 is SGHRS and CDR2 is YFSETQ in the germline V gene. Between the trimmed V and J ends, which lost 4 bases and 3 bases, there was a span of 17 bases. CDR3 length equals 15 residues. The CDR3 spells CASSPRQDLFYEQYF. The CDR3, as DNA: TGCGCCAGCAGCCCCAGACAGGACCTCTTCTACGAGCAGTACTTC.

This rearrangement joins TRBV9 to TRBJ1-2; 8 bases line up with TRBD1. Per germline, CDR1 SGDLS and CDR2 YYNGEE. The CDR3 is 15 residues long. The J segment lost 3 bases and the V segment lost 4 bases, leaving 8 bases of the junction unmatched. The CDR3 sequence is CASSTRQGPYYGYTF. The CDR3 DNA reads TGTGCCAGCAGCACTCGACAGGGGCCCTACTATGGCTACACCTTC.

This clone came up a few times. V and J are TRBV7-2 and TRBJ1-6; 10 bases line up with TRBD1. The CDR3 runs to 16 residues. Germline CDR1 is SGHTA and CDR2 is FQGNSA. The V and J ends lost 6 bases and 5 bases, in that order; junction bases with no gene match: 7. DNA of the CDR3: TGTGCCAGCAGGCGGGACAGGGGTCAAGATAATTCACCCCTCCACTTT. It is translated as CASRRDRGQDNSPLHF.

This clone came up once. Its ends do not fully match the called genes, so a read error is possible. The chain couples TRBV5-8 to TRBJ2-1; D gene unclear. Germline CDR1 SGHTS, CDR2 YDEGEE. This CDR3 is built from 13 residues. Written as DNA, the CDR3 is TGTGCCAGCAGGTTGGGCAGTAACAATGAGCAGTTCTTC. Amino acid sequence: CASRLGSNNEQFF. Filled out from reference TRBV5-8 and TRBJ2-1, the complete variable domain reads EAGVTQSPTHLIKTRGQQATLRCSPISGHTSVYWYQQALGLGLQFLLWYDEGEERNRGNFPPRFSGRQFPNYSSELNVNALELEDSALYLCASRLGSNNEQFFGPGTRLTVL.

The chain is built from TRBV4-3 and TRBJ1-1; D call uncertain. V lost 4 bases, J lost 0 bases, and 9 bases lay in between. The CDR3 is made up of 14 amino acids. Germline assignment: CDR1 LGHNA and CDR2 YSLEER. The CDR3 is CASSPGVLNTEAFF. CDR3 coding DNA: TGCGCCAGCAGCCCCGGGGTTTTGAACACTGAAGCTTTCTTT.

The V gene is TRBV6-4, the J gene TRBJ1-1; D uncertain. The CDR3 spans 13 residues. CDR1 and CDR2 (germline): MRHNA, SNTAGT. V shed 4 bases and J shed 0 bases, with 6 bases lying between them. The chain's CDR3 is CASSVTLNTEAFF. The CDR3 nucleotides are TGTGCCAGCAGTGTCACACTGAACACTGAAGCTTTCTTT.

The V gene is TRBV7-8, the J gene TRBJ1-6; D not certain. CDR3 size: 13 residues. The germline V and J ends were trimmed by 8 bases and 5 bases, with 10 bases remaining between them. Germline V gene lookup returns CDR1 SGHVS and CDR2 FQNEAQ. The CDR3 here is CASRRANNSPLHF. In nucleotides, the CDR3 is TGTGCCAGCCGCCGGGCAAATAATTCACCCCTCCACTTT.

The V and J genes are TRBV11-2 and TRBJ1-1, with D tentatively TRBD1 (5 bases). V gave up 4 bases and J gave up 4 bases, with 13 bases separating them. Germline assignment: CDR1 SGHAT and CDR2 FQNNGV. The CDR3 covers 14 residues. CDR3 residues: CASSSGQPVTEAFF. CDR3 nucleotide sequence: TGTGCCAGCAGCTCAGGACAACCCGTCACTGAAGCTTTCTTT.

This chain connects TRBV5-1 to TRBJ2-7; 7 nucleotides align to TRBD2. The CDR3 has 11 residues. Germline trimming cut 3 bases from V and 7 bases from J; bases unmatched to any gene: 1. CDR1 is SGHRS, CDR2 YFSETQ, per germline. CDR3 amino acids: CASSWEGEQYF. CDR3 sequence (DNA): TGCGCCAGCAGCTGGGAGGGGGAGCAGTACTTC.

The chain is built from TRBV6-5 and TRBJ2-7, with D possibly TRBD2 on 5 matching bases. Germline V gives CDR1 MNHEY, CDR2 SVGAGI. The V end lost 8 bases, the J end lost 4 bases, and 21 bases lay between the germline ends. The CDR3 consists of 15 residues. The CDR3 DNA follows: TGTGCCAGCCAGAGGGTGTCGGGGAGAGTTTACGAGCAGTACTTC. Translating it yields CASQRVSGRVYEQYF.

Only one count was recorded for this clone. This chain connects TRBV6-5 to TRBJ2-7; 10 nucleotides agree with TRBD2. The CDR3 has 15 amino acids. CDR1 is MNHEY, CDR2 SVGAGI, per germline. J was trimmed by 0 bases and V by 10 bases; bases with no gene match: 9. The CDR3 region has the DNA TGTGCCACTACAGCGGGGGGGCCCAGCTCCTACGAGCAGTACTTC. Protein sequence: CATTAGGPSSYEQYF.

The genes are TRBV19 and TRBJ1-2; no reliable D call. Germline V gene sequence: CDR1 LNHDA, CDR2 SQIVND (reference sequence). Trimming pared 4 bases from V and 2 bases from J, leaving 11 bases between. The CDR3 loop spans 14 amino acids. CDR3 nucleotides: TGTGCCAGTAGTAAAGGAGTACACAACTATGGCTACACCTTC. Translation gives CASSKGVHNYGYTF. Together with reference TRBV19 and TRBJ1-2, the CDR3 gives the full variable domain: DGGITQSPKYLFRKEGQNVTLSCEQNLNHDAMYWYRQDPGQGLRLIYYSQIVNDFQKGDIAEGYSVSREKKESFPLTVTSAQKNPTAFYLCASSKGVHNYGYTFGSGTRLTVV.

This chain connects TRBV7-9 to TRBJ1-5, with TRBD1 as a possible D gene (6 bases). Per the germline V gene, CDR1 is SEHNR and CDR2 is FQNEAQ (reference sequence). With 3 bases removed from V and 4 bases from J, the gap between germline ends came to 13 bases. CDR3 size: 15 residues. The CDR3 DNA reads as TGTGCCAGCAGCTTGCACCCAGGGGCAAATCAGCCCCAGCATTTT. It specifies CASSLHPGANQPQHF.

The rearrangement links TRBV19 to TRBJ1-2, with D unclear. The CDR3 loop spans 15 amino acids. Germline V gene lookup returns CDR1 LNHDA and CDR2 SQIVND (reference sequence). Trimming removed 5 bases at V and 2 bases at J, with 15 bases between. As DNA, the CDR3 is TGTGCCAGTAGTGAATACAAACCGATGAACTATGGCTACACCTTC. Translated: CASSEYKPMNYGYTF.

The chain employs TRBV3-1 (or the pseudogene TRBV3-2) and TRBJ1-1; D unresolved. V lost 2 bases, J lost 5 bases, and 15 bases lay in between. Germline CDR1 reads LGHDT; CDR2 reads YNNKEL (reference sequence). This CDR3 contains 15 residues. The CDR3 spells CASSQSGGVGTEAFF. For the CDR3, the DNA is TGTGCCAGCAGCCAATCAGGTGGGGTGGGAACTGAAGCTTTCTTT.

This chain's CDR3 is CASRPGLAGTTDTQYF. In nucleotides, the CDR3 is TGTGCCAGCAGACCCGGACTAGCGGGAACAACAGATACGCAGTATTTT. The chain employs TRBV2 and TRBJ2-3; 12 nucleotides align to TRBD2. The CDR3 consists of 16 residues. The junction had 7 bases not matched to a gene; V was cut back by 6 bases and J by 3 bases. Germline assignment: CDR1 SNHLY and CDR2 FYNNEI.

The chain has TRBV7-9 and TRBJ2-3; 7 bases line up with TRBD2. CDR1 is SEHNR, CDR2 FQNEAQ, per germline (reference sequence). Trimming at V came to 1 base and at J to 7 bases, leaving 5 bases not matched to a gene. CDR3 length equals 14 residues. CDR3 DNA: TGTGCCAGCAGCTTAGGTGGTAGCGGGCATACGCAGTATTTT. The encoded protein is CASSLGGSGHTQYF.